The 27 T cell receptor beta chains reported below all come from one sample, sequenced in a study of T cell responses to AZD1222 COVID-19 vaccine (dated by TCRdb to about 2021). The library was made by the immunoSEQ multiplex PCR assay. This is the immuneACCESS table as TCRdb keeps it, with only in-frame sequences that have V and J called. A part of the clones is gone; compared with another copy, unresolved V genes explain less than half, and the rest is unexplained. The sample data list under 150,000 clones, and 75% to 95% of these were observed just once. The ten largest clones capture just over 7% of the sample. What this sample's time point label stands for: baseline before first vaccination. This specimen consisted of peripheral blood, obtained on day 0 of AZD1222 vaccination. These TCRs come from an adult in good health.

In DNA, the CDR3 is TGTGCCAGCAGCCAAGGCAGGGTGCTGAACACTGAAGCTTTCTTT. Protein sequence: CASSQGRVLNTEAFF. This chain connects TRBV6-5 to TRBJ1-1; a weak D match, TRBD1 (5 bases). Germline loops: CDR1 MNHEY, CDR2 SVGAGI. The V end was cut by 6 bases, the J end by 0 bases, with 14 bases between. This CDR3 region has 15 residues.

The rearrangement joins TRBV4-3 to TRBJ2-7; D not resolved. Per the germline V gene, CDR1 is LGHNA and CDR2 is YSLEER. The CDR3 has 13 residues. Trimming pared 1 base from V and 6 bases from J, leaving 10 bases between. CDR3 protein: CASSQGGVGEQYF. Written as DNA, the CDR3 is TGCGCCAGCAGCCAAGGTGGTGTAGGCGAGCAGTACTTC.

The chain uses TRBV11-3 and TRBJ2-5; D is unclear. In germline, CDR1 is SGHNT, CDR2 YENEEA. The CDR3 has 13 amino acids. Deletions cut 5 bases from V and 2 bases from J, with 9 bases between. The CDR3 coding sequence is TGTGCCAGCAGCCCCAATACTCAAGAGACCCAGTACTTC. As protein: CASSPNTQETQYF.

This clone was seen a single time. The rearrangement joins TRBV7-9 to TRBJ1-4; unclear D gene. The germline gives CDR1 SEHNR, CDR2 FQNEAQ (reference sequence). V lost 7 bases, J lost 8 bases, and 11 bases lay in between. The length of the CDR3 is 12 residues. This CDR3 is CASKAGGEKLFF. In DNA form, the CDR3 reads TGTGCCAGCAAGGCCGGAGGGGAAAAACTGTTTTTT.

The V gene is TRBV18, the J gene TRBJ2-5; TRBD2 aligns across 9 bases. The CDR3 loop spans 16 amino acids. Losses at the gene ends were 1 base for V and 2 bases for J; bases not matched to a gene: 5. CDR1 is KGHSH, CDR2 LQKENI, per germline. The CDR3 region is CASSPLILAGQETQYF. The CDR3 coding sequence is TGTGCCAGCTCACCACTTATACTAGCGGGTCAAGAGACCCAGTACTTC.

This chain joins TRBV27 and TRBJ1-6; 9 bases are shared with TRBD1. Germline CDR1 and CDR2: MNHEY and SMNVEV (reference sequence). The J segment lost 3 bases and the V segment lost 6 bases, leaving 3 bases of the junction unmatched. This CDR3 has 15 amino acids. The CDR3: CASRLTGGYNSPLHF. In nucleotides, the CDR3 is TGTGCCAGCAGATTGACAGGGGGCTATAATTCACCCCTCCACTTT.

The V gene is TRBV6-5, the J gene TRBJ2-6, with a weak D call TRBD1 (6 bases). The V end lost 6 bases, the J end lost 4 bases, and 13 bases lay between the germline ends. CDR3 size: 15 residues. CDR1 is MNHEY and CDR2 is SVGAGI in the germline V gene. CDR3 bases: TGTGCCAGCAGCCCCACAGGGTCCGGGGCCAACGTCCTGACTTTC. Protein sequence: CASSPTGSGANVLTF.

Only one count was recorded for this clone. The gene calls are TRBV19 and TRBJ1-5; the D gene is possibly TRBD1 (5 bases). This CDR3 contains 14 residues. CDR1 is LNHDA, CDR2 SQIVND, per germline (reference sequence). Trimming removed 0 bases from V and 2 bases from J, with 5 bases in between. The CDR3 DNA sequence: TGTGCCAGTAGTATAGAGACAGGCAATCAGCCCCAGCATTTT. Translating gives CASSIETGNQPQHF. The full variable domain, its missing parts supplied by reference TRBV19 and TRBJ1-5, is DGGITQSPKYLFRKEGQNVTLSCEQNLNHDAMYWYRQDPGQGLRLIYYSQIVNDFQKGDIAEGYSVSREKKESFPLTVTSAQKNPTAFYLCASSIETGNQPQHFGDGTRLSIL.

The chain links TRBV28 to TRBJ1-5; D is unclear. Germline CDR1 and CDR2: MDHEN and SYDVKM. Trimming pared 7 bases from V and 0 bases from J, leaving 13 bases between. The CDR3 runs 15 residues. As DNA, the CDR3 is TGTGCCAGCACTGCACCGGGTCCTAGCAATCAGCCCCAGCATTTT. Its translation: CASTAPGPSNQPQHF.

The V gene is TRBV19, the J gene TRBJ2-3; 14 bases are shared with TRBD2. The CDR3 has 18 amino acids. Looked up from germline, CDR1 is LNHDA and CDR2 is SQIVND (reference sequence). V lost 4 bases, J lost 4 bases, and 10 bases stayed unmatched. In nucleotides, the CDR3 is TGTGCCAGTAGTACGGGACTAGCGGGAGTTGGCGGTCCAGATACGCAGTATTTT. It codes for CASSTGLAGVGGPDTQYF.

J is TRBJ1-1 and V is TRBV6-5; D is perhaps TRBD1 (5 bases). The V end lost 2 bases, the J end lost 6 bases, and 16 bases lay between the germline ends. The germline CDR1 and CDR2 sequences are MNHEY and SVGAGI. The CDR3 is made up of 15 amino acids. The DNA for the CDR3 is TGTGCCAGCAGTTACGGGAGGCGGACAAATGCTGAAGCTTTCTTT. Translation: CASSYGRRTNAEAFF.

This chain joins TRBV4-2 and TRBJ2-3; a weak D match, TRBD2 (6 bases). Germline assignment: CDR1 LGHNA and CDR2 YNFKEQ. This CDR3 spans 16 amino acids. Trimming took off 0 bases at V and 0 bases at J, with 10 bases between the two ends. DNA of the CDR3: TGTGCCAGCAGCCAAGATGGGGGGATCAGCACAGATACGCAGTATTTT. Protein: CASSQDGGISTDTQYF.

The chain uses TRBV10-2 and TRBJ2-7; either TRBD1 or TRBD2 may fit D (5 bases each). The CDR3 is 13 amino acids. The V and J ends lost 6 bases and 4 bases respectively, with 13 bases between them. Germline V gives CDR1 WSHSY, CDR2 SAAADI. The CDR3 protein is CASRIGAIYEQYF. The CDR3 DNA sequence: TGCGCCAGCAGAATCGGGGCAATATACGAGCAGTACTTC.

CDR3 sequence (DNA): TGTGCCAGCACCACCGGCAGGGGAGGGTCACCCCTCCACTTT. Translating gives CASTTGRGGSPLHF. This chain joins TRBV27 and TRBJ1-6; a weak D match, TRBD1 (6 bases). CDR3 length: 14 amino acids. Per germline, CDR1 MNHEY and CDR2 SMNVEV (reference sequence). The germline V and J ends were trimmed by 7 bases and 10 bases, with 17 bases remaining between them.

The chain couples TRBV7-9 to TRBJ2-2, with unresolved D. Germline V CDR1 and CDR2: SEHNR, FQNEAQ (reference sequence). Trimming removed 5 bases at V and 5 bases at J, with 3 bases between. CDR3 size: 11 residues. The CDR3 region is CASSRTGELFF. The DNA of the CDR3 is TGTGCCAGCAGCCGGACCGGGGAGCTGTTTTTT.

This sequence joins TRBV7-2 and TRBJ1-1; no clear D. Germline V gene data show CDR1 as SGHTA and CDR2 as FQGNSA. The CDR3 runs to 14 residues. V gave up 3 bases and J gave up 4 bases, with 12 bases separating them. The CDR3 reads CASSFVETSTEAFF. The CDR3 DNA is TGTGCCAGCAGCTTTGTAGAAACGAGCACTGAAGCTTTCTTT.

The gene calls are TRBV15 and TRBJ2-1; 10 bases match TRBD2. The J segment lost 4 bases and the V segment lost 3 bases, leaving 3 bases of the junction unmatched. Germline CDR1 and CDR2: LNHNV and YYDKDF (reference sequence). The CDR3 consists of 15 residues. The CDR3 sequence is CATSRTSGSYNEQFF. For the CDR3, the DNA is TGTGCCACCAGCAGGACTAGCGGGTCTTACAATGAGCAGTTCTTC.

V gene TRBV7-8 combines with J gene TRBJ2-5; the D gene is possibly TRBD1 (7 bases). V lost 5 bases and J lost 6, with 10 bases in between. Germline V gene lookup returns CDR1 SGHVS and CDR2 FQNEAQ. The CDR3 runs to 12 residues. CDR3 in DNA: TGTGCCAGCAGCCCAGGGGGGCAGACCCAGTACTTC. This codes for CASSPGGQTQYF.

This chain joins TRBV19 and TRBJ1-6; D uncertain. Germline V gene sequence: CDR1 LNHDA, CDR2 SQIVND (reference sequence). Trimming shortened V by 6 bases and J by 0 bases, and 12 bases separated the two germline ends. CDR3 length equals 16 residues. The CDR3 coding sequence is TGTGCCAGTAGGGAAACACGGAGCTCCTATAATTCACCCCTCCACTTT. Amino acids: CASRETRSSYNSPLHF.

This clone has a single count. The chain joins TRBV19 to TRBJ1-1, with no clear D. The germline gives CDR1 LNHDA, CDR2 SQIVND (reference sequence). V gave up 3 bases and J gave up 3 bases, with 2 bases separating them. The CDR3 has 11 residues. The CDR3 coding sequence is TGTGCCAGTAGTATGCACACTGAAGCTTTCTTT. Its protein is CASSMHTEAFF.

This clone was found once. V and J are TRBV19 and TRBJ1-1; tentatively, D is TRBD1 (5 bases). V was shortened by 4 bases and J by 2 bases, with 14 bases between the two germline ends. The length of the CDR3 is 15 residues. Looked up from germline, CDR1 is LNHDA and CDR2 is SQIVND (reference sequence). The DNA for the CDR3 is TGTGCCAGTAGTACCCGCCCAGGGACCAACACTGAAGCTTTCTTT. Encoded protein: CASSTRPGTNTEAFF. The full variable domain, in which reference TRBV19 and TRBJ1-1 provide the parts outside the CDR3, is DGGITQSPKYLFRKEGQNVTLSCEQNLNHDAMYWYRQDPGQGLRLIYYSQIVNDFQKGDIAEGYSVSREKKESFPLTVTSAQKNPTAFYLCASSTRPGTNTEAFFGQGTRLTVV.

This CDR3 is CASSYSTSGRLRGEQFF. CDR3 DNA: TGTGCCAGCAGTTACTCGACTAGCGGGAGGTTGCGGGGCGAGCAGTTCTTC. V gene TRBV6-2 or TRBV6-3 combines with J gene TRBJ2-1; 13 bases are a match to TRBD2. The CDR3 is made up of 17 amino acids. Unmatched junction bases numbered 9, after V lost 0 bases and J lost 10 bases. Germline loops: CDR1 MNHEY, CDR2 SVGEGT.

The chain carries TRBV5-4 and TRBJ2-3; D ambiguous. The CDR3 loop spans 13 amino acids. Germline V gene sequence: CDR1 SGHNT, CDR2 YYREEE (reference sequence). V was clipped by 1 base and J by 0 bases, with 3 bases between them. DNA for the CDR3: TGTGCCAGCAGCTTGATCAGCACAGATACGCAGTATTTT. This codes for CASSLISTDTQYF.

CDR3 residues: CASSDSPYEQYF. CDR3 nucleotide sequence: TGTGCCAGTTCGGACTCCCCCTACGAGCAGTACTTC. The V gene is TRBV12-3 or TRBV12-4, the J gene TRBJ2-7; a possible D gene is TRBD2 (5 bases). This CDR3 is 12 amino acids long. Trimming removed 9 bases at V and 2 bases at J, with 11 bases between.

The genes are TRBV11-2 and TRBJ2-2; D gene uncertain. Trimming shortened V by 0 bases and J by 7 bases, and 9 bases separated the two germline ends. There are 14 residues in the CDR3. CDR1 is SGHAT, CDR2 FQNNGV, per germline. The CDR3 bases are TGTGCCAGCAGCTTAGAGGCTAGAGTCGGGGAGCTGTTTTTT. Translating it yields CASSLEARVGELFF.

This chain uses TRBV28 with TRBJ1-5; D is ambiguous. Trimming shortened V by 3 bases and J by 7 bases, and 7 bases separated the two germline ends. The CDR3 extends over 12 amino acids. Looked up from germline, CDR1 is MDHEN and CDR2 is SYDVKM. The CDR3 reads CASSLTGQPQHF. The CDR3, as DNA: TGTGCCAGCAGTTTGACGGGACAGCCCCAGCATTTT.

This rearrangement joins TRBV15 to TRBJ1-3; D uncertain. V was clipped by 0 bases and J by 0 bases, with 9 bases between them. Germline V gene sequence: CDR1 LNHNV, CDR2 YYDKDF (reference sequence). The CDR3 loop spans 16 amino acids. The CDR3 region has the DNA TGTGCCACCAGCAGAGAGGCTTCTGGCTCTGGAAACACCATATATTTT. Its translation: CATSREASGSGNTIYF. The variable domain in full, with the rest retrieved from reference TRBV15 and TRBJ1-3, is DAMVIQNPRYQVTQFGKPVTLSCSQTLNHNVMYWYQQKSSQAPKLLFHYYDKDFNNEADTPDNFQSRRPNTSFCFLDIRSPGLGDTAMYLCATSREASGSGNTIYFGEGSWLTVV.